Shown below are 20 T cell receptor beta chains from a single sample sequenced in a study of kidney transplant recipient with SARS-CoV-2 infection. TCRdb redid the calling of the reads with MiXCR, one entry per CDR3 protein. The table lists 200,000 to 300,000 distinct CDR3 sequences, around 26% of them singletons. The sample was a blood sample, taken at baseline and between days 110 and 120 from a kidney transplant recipient. Every receptor here comes from a male patient aged 25-45 years who had COVID-19 and was a kidney transplant recipient. The T cells may partly be graft donor cells.

This clonotype was recorded at least ten times. The V call is TRBV18, the J call TRBJ2-7; tentative D call: TRBD1 (5 bases). CDR1 is KGHSH, CDR2 LQKENI, per germline. This CDR3 spans 14 amino acids. Trimming stripped 1 base from V and 3 bases from J, with 10 bases between. In nucleotides, the CDR3 is TGTGCCAGCTCACCACAAGGGGTGGACTACGAGCAGTACTTC. This encodes CASSPQGVDYEQYF.

The sample holds many counts of this clonotype. The J gene is TRBJ1-2, the V gene TRBV6-1; a weak D match, TRBD1 (5 bases). Germline V gives CDR1 MNHNS, CDR2 SASEGT. V lost 0 bases and J lost 4, with 9 bases in between. The CDR3 has 14 residues. Here the CDR3 reads CASSEAGGSYGYTF. CDR3 sequence (DNA): TGTGCCAGCAGTGAAGCGGGGGGGTCCTATGGCTACACCTTC.

Points on this clonotype: A read error may explain this, as a much larger clone is one base away. The chain has TRBV19 and TRBJ1-2; 8 positions agree with TRBD1. The germline V gene encodes CDR1 LNHDA and CDR2 SQIVND (reference sequence). The CDR3 consists of 14 residues. In DNA, the CDR3 is TGTGCCAGTAGTCGGGACAGGATAAGCTATGGCAACACCTTC. Translating it yields CASSRDRISYGNTF.

This clonotype was detected ten times or more. The rearrangement joins TRBV10-1 to TRBJ1-2; D not resolved. This CDR3 comprises 17 residues. V lost 5 bases and J lost 4, with 23 bases in between. CDR1 WNHNN and CDR2 SYGVQD come from the germline V gene (reference sequence). This CDR3 is CASSPSARSRKTYGYTF. Here the CDR3 DNA reads TGCGCCAGCAGTCCATCAGCAAGATCGCGAAAGACCTATGGCTACACCTTC.

In this sample, this clonotype turned up many times. The chain has TRBV19 and TRBJ2-7; D gene unclear. The CDR3 loop spans 13 amino acids. Trimming took 1 base from V and 4 from J, leaving 8 bases between them. CDR1 LNHDA and CDR2 SQIVND come from the germline V gene (reference sequence). CDR3: CASSIGSAYEQYF. CDR3 DNA: TGTGCCAGTAGTATAGGTTCGGCGTACGAGCAGTACTTC.

The rearrangement uses TRBV9 and TRBJ2-2; TRBD2 matches 11 bases. Trimming at V came to 4 bases and at J to 6 bases, leaving 8 bases not matched to a gene. The CDR3 has 16 residues. Germline-derived CDR1 and CDR2 are SGDLS and YYNGEE. The CDR3 reads CASSLGLAVDAGELFF. The CDR3 bases are TGTGCCAGCAGCTTGGGACTAGCGGTTGACGCCGGGGAGCTGTTTTTT.

V and J are TRBV9 and TRBJ2-3; 8 bases align to TRBD2. Losses at the gene ends were 3 bases for V and 4 bases for J; bases not matched to a gene: 4. From germline, CDR1 is SGDLS and CDR2 YYNGEE. The CDR3 has 14 amino acids. In nucleotides, the CDR3 is TGTGCCAGCAGCGCTTCGACTAGCGCAGATACGCAGTATTTT. Translating gives CASSASTSADTQYF.

This clonotype was observed at least ten times. The chain recombines TRBV11-2 with TRBJ2-2; the D is unclear. The CDR3 length is 15 residues. The germline V and J ends were trimmed by 5 bases and 6 bases, with 16 bases remaining between them. Germline CDR1 reads SGHAT; CDR2 reads FQNNGV. Written as DNA, the CDR3 is TGTGCCAGCAGCCCCTGGACGACGAATGCCGGGGAGCTGTTTTTT. Residues: CASSPWTTNAGELFF.

This clonotype has ten or more counts. The rearrangement uses TRBV20-1 and TRBJ1-1; TRBD1 agrees at 9 bases. The germline V gene encodes CDR1 DFQATT and CDR2 SNEGSKA (reference sequence). With V trimmed by 1 base and J by 3 bases, 0 bases remained unmatched. This CDR3 spans 13 amino acids. This chain's CDR3 is CSARGTGDTEAFF. The CDR3, as DNA: TGCAGTGCTAGAGGGACAGGGGACACTGAAGCTTTCTTT.

This clonotype showed up many times. The chain uses TRBV20-1 and TRBJ1-5; D uncertain. CDR1 and CDR2 (germline): DFQATT, SNEGSKA (reference sequence). This CDR3 is built from 16 residues. The ends were cut back, 0 bases at V and 1 base at J, with 13 bases in the middle. The CDR3 region is CSARELGQSSNQPQHF. CDR3 in DNA: TGCAGTGCTAGAGAATTAGGGCAGAGCAGCAATCAGCCCCAGCATTTT.

This chain uses TRBV20-1 with TRBJ2-3; D remains ambiguous. V was trimmed by 6 bases and J by 0 bases, leaving 13 bases between them. The CDR3 is made up of 14 amino acids. Germline CDR1 is DFQATT and CDR2 is SNEGSKA (reference sequence). The CDR3 bases are TGCAGTGCGTACCCTGGCGGTAGCACAGATACGCAGTATTTT. This codes for CSAYPGGSTDTQYF.

This clonotype was detected ten times or more. The gene calls are TRBV3-2 and TRBJ2-7; the table calls TRBD1, which could not be checked here. TRBV3-2 is given as a pseudogene. CDR3 length equals 11 residues. Written as DNA, the CDR3 is TGTGCCTGCCGGGGGGGCGCCGAGCAGTACTTC. This sequence encodes CACRGGAEQYF.

Many counts were recorded for this clonotype. This chain connects TRBV11-2 to TRBJ1-2; D unclear. CDR1 is SGHAT and CDR2 is FQNNGV in the germline V gene. The length of the CDR3 is 17 residues. V lost 5 bases to trimming and J lost 4 bases, with 23 bases between them. CDR3 DNA sequence: TGTGCCAGCAGCCGACGGTCAACAAGCAGAAAGACCTATGGCTACACCTTC. Its protein is CASSRRSTSRKTYGYTF.

A word on this clonotype: A much larger clonotype is one base distant, so this may be a read error. The rearrangement uses TRBV6-8 and TRBJ1-2; unclear D gene. The CDR3 consists of 17 residues. The V end was cut by 5 bases, the J end by 4 bases, with 23 bases between. Germline V gene lookup returns CDR1 MNHGY and CDR2 SAAAGT. The CDR3 spells CASSPWERSRKTYGYTF. CDR3 nucleotide sequence: TGTGCCAGCAGTCCGTGGGAACGCTCTAGAAAGACCTATGGCTACACCTTC.

Many counts were recorded for this clonotype. The chain is built from TRBV19 and TRBJ1-5, with D perhaps TRBD1 (5 bases). Trimming shortened V by 5 bases and J by 3 bases, and 17 bases separated the two germline ends. The CDR3 length is 16 residues. Germline CDR1 and CDR2: LNHDA and SQIVND (reference sequence). The CDR3 spells CASSGEAGPFNQPQHF. The DNA of the CDR3 is TGTGCCAGTAGTGGCGAAGCAGGGCCCTTCAATCAGCCCCAGCATTTT. The variable domain in full, completed from reference TRBV19 and TRBJ1-5, reads DGGITQSPKYLFRKEGQNVTLSCEQNLNHDAMYWYRQDPGQGLRLIYYSQIVNDFQKGDIAEGYSVSREKKESFPLTVTSAQKNPTAFYLCASSGEAGPFNQPQHFGDGTRLSIL.

Comments on this clonotype: Being one base from a much bigger clone, this may be a read error. Because it lacks the conserved phenylalanine or tryptophan at the end, this CDR3 is likely a read error. The chain couples TRBV11-3 to TRBJ2-3; D may be TRBD2 (7 bases). This CDR3 has 16 amino acids. Germline V gene lookup returns CDR1 SGHNT and CDR2 YENEEA. V gave up 0 bases and J gave up 0 bases, with 10 bases separating them. CDR3 sequence (DNA): TGTGCCAGCAGCTTAGATGGGGGGGCAAGCACAGATACGCAGTATCTT. Protein product: CASSLDGGASTDTQYL.

This clonotype appeared many times. This chain links TRBV23-1 with TRBJ1-6; 7 nucleotides line up with TRBD1. TRBV23-1 belongs to the ORF category, with a function that is uncertain. V lost 3 bases and J lost 9; bases outside the gene matches: 5. CDR3 size: 14 residues. The CDR3, as DNA: TGCGCCAGCAGTCATATGCCAGGGGGTTCACCCCTCCACTTT. It encodes CASSHMPGGSPLHF.

The V gene is TRBV20-1, the J gene TRBJ1-1, with a possible D match to TRBD1 (6 bases). There are 14 residues in the CDR3. The germline CDR1 and CDR2 sequences are DFQATT and SNEGSKA (reference sequence). V was pared by 2 bases and J by 9 bases, with 19 bases between. This CDR3 is CSARLRGRPTKAFF. The CDR3 nucleotides read TGCAGTGCTAGACTACGGGGGCGGCCTACTAAAGCTTTCTTT.

At least ten counts were recorded for this clonotype. The J gene is TRBJ1-2, the V gene TRBV28; the D is unclear. Germline-derived CDR1 and CDR2 are MDHEN and SYDVKM. CDR3 size: 12 residues. Between the trimmed V and J ends, which lost 5 bases and 5 bases, there was a span of 9 bases. The CDR3 spells CASSMPLYGYTF. The CDR3 bases are TGTGCCAGCAGTATGCCTTTGTATGGCTACACCTTC.

This clonotype was found many times. The chain recombines TRBV4-1 with TRBJ2-7; no clear D. Trimming removed 0 bases from V and 7 bases from J, with 13 bases in between. The CDR3 totals 14 residues. Germline V gives CDR1 MGHRA, CDR2 YSYEKL. The CDR3 DNA is TGCGCCAGCAGCCAAGAGGTGGTACGCCCGGAGCAGTACTTC. Translation gives CASSQEVVRPEQYF.